This note documents a single T cell receptor beta chain sequence. This clonotype has a handful of counts. There is no known antigen for this receptor. The input lacks base qualities; no much larger clone sits a single base away. The treatment or condition label for this specimen denotes: allogeneic hematopoietic cell transplantation with graft depleted of TCRalphabeta T cells and CD19 B cells. The children who served as transplant recipients had been given grafts of TCRalphabeta/CD19-depleted allogeneic hematopoietic cells. This specimen comes from a study of T-cell reconstitution after alpha-beta-depleted transplantation in children (dated by TCRdb to the mid-2010s). With respect to the entire study: Using TCR repertoire profiling, the study followed T-cell immune reconstitution in a quantitative way in children after TCRalphabeta/CD19-depleted allogeneic hematopoietic cell transplantation.

Library generation was performed with PCR. TCRdb lists the instrument as Illumina HiSeq 2500. TCR libraries were prepared with molecular barcoding, using unique molecular identifiers to normalize TCRbeta repertoire quantification. In-frame beta chains were kept once TCRdb had trimmed the public reads at Q25 with fastp and called clones with MiXCR. Every CDR3 protein is listed once, alongside the most common genes and DNA of its rows. The sample table records about 980,000 distinct CDR3 sequences; roughly 31% of these occur just once. The ten largest clones add up to roughly 30% of the sample. Via the germline V gene (reference sequence), CDR1 is SGHKS and CDR2 YYEKEE. Spanning cysteine to phenylalanine, the CDR3 consists of 17 amino acids. The DNA shown is the 51-base CDR3, in frame from base 1. Trimming removed 1 base from V and 6 bases from J, leaving 22 bases between the germline ends. Study-wide conclusions, independent of this receptor: Apparently early alphabetaT-cell count recovery about two months after transplant reportedly relied on only several hundred rapidly expanded clones derived from non-depleted graft cells. In some patients, the high TCRbeta diversity seen at day 60 was put down to recipient T cells and intrathymic progenitors that had survived conditioning. Hyperexpanded clone frequencies declined over subsequent months; after one year, T-cell counts and TCRbeta diversity were mostly attributed to newly produced T cells.

This sample comprised PBMCs, mostly from graft donor cells, obtained 360 days after TCRalphabeta/CD19-depleted stem cell transplant. The chain joins TRBV5-5 to TRBJ1-2; the D gene cannot be resolved reliably. This receptor was obtained from a boy in the first two years of life who had a stem cell transplant for SCID, so the T cells may come from the graft donor. The base sequence is TGTGCCAGCAGCTTGACCAGCGACCACCTAAGGATTAATGGCTACACCTTC. Its amino acids are CASSLTSDHLRINGYTF. Joined to the reference TRBV5-5 and TRBJ1-2 proteins, this CDR3 gives the full variable domain: DAGVTQSPTHLIKTRGQQVTLRCSPISGHKSVSWYQQVLGQGPQFIFQYYEKEERGRGNFPDRFSARQFPNYSSELNVNALLLGDSALYLCASSLTSDHLRINGYTFGSGTRLTVV.